One T cell receptor (beta chain) is described in this entry. Its antigen remains undetermined. Base qualities are not recorded, but no much larger clone differs from it by a single base. Participants in the prospective study were aged about 18 to 95 years, lived in 20 to 25 United States geographic areas, and enrolled through a virtual design. Cohort assignment in the prospective study relied on participant-reported clinical history from a screening survey and a study questionnaire. ImmuneRACE Cohort 3 recovered participants were defined by two consecutive negative NP/OP PCR tests, healthcare professional clearance, or symptom resolution. In the prospective study, whole blood, serum and a nasopharyngeal or oropharyngeal swab were collected from each participant by mobile phlebotomists. Participants in the prospective study had the option to provide additional blood draws and questionnaires over a roughly two-month period. Before DNA extraction, prospective study blood samples were shipped either frozen or at room temperature.

The sample belongs to a study of blood T cell repertoires in COVID-19 (TCRdb year 2020). Background for the entire study: Samples from collaborators originated in the United States, Italy and Spain and spanned both the acute and convalescent phases of COVID-19. The material from the prospective study consisted of cDNA or gDNA derived from T cells, B-cell-depleted T cells, or PBMCs. The dataset comprised deeply sampled blood TCRbeta repertoires from subjects exposed to, actively infected with, or recovered from COVID-19. The repertoires were made available in a free public database intended to serve as a resource for research on the immune response to SARS-CoV-2. Samples were obtained from the ongoing ImmuneRACE study (first 160 participants) and from over 1,000 subjects provided by 6 global collaborators. A de-identified subject ID, COVID-19 status, age in years and sex were almost always included in the sample metadata. Where HLA class I and class II types were available, the types were taken from metadata supplied by the sample provider, not from assay-based typing.

Findings and caveats that apply to the study as a whole: The quantity of clinical and demographic metadata differed by source and by participant and was supplied without curation.

From the germline V gene, CDR1 is KGHSH and CDR2 is LQKENI. The CDR3, cysteine through phenylalanine, is 14 amino acids long. Only the CDR3 part of the read is kept: 42 bases, read in frame from the first base. The junction carries 7 bases between V and J, which are trimmed by 4 bases and 0 bases respectively. The immunoSEQ Assay, a bias-controlled multiplex PCR, was used to amplify TCRbeta CDR3 regions from genomic DNA. As for how the authors treated the data: The number of nucleated cells in each sample was estimated from the amplification of reference gene primers within the assay. Sequence reads were collapsed and filtered to measure the absolute abundance of every unique TCRbeta CDR3 rearrangement. Productive Simpson clonality was computed per sample as the square root of Simpson's diversity index over productive rearrangements. Drawn from immuneACCESS, this table holds only the in-frame rearrangements with V and J called that TCRdb kept. Clones are partly lost; checked studies trace under half to an unresolved V gene and leave the rest unexplained. The D gene and trimming were derived from the DNA, and the V and J assignments and clone size from that table. For this sample the table gives 170,000 or so clones, of which roughly 87% were detected only once. The ten largest make up around 6.5% of the sample.

The V and J segments used are TRBV18 and TRBJ2-1, with an unclear D gene assignment. The sequencing sample was made of PBMCs or T cells enriched from blood (not recorded which). The origin of this receptor is a woman between 50 and 59 years old who had recovered from COVID-19. The CDR3 sequence is CASSLMSSYNEQFF. In nucleotide form, the sequence is TGTGCCAGCTCACTCATGAGCTCCTACAATGAGCAGTTCTTC.